This T cell receptor beta chain is drawn from a study of patients and donors after allogeneic stem cell transplantation. Germline V gene lookup returns CDR1 DFQATT and CDR2 SNEGSKA (reference sequence). The V gene lost 0 bases and the J gene lost 3 bases, with 9 bases spanning the gap. This CDR3 has 13 amino acids. MiXCR, applied by TCRdb to the RT-PCR reads, yields one record per CDR3 protein. The sample includes 920,000 or so distinct CDR3 sequences, roughly 18% of them seen just once. This clonotype was counted a few times. Sequenced material: blood, either unsorted or a sorted T cell fraction (not recorded which). This sequence joins TRBV20-1 and TRBJ2-7, with D maybe TRBD1 (6 bases). This clonotype was sampled from a human donor who was either an allogeneic HSCT recipient or a stem cell or donor lymphocyte infusion donor (not recorded which). It is not recorded whose cells these are; they may come from a transplant donor. In DNA, the CDR3 is TGCAGTGCTAGAGATTTGGACAGCTACGAGCAGTACTTC. This encodes CSARDLDSYEQYF.